This T cell receptor beta chain is from a study of blood T cell repertoires in COVID-19. Overall study context: Sites across the United States, Italy and Spain contributed samples from acute and convalescent COVID-19.

Authors' methods: Reference gene primers were amplified, and this amplification served to estimate nucleated cell counts. Profiled with immunoSEQ multiplex PCR; TCRdb holds only in-frame clones, not every one. That table furnishes V, J and clone size, whereas the DNA furnished D and trimming. The sample holds 120,000 or so clones, around four fifths seen once. In germline, CDR1 is SGHNT, CDR2 YENEEA. With 4 bases removed from V and 5 bases from J, the gap between germline ends came to 14 bases. The CDR3 covers 14 residues. The specimen sequenced was peripheral blood. The chain joins TRBV11-3 to TRBJ1-1; perhaps TRBD1 as D (6 bases). The sequence came from a man in his fifties or sixties with acute or convalescent COVID-19. DNA for the CDR3: TGTGCCAGCAGCTCGGCAGGGGCCGGGACTGAAGCTTTCTTT. Translation: CASSSAGAGTEAFF.